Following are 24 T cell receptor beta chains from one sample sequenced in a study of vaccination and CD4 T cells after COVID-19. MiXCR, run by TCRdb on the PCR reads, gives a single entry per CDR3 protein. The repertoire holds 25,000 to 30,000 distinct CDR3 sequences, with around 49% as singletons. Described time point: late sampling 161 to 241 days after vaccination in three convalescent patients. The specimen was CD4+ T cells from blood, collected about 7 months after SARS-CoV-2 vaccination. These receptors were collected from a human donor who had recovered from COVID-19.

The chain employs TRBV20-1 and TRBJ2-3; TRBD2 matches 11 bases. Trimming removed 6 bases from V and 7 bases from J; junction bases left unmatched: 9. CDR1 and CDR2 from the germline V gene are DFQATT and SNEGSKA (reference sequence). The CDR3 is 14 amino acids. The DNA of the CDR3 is TGCAGTGCGAGTATAGCGGGAGGGTACCATACGCAGTATTTT. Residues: CSASIAGGYHTQYF.

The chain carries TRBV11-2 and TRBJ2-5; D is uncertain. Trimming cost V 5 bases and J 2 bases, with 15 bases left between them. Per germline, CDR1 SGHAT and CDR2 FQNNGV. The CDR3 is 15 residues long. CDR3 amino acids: CASSLAFGPQETQYF. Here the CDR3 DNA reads TGTGCCAGCAGCCTCGCCTTCGGGCCTCAAGAGACCCAGTACTTC.

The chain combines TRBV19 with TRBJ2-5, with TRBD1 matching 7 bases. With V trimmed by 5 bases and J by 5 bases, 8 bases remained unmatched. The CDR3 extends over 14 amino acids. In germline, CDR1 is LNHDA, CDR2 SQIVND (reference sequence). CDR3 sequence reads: CASSLRGGQETQYF. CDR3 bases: TGTGCCAGTAGTCTACGTGGGGGACAGGAGACCCAGTACTTC.

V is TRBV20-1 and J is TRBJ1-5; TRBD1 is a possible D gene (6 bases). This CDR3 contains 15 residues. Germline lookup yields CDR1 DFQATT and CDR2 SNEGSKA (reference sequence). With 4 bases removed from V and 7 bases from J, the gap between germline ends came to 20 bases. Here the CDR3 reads CSAKRTAQRTQPQHF. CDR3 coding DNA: TGCAGTGCTAAACGGACAGCCCAAAGAACCCAGCCCCAGCATTTT.

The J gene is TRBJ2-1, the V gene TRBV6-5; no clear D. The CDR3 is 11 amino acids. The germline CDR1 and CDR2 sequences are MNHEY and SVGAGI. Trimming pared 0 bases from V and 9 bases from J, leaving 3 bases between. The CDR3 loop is CASSYSFEQFF. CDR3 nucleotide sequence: TGTGCCAGCAGTTACTCGTTTGAGCAGTTCTTC.

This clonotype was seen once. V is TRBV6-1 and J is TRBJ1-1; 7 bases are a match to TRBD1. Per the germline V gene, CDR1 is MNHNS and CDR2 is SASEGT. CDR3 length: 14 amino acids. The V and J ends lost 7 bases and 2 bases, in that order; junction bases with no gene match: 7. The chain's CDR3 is CASTRTGINTEAFF. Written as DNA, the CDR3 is TGTGCCAGCACTCGGACAGGCATTAACACTGAAGCTTTCTTT.

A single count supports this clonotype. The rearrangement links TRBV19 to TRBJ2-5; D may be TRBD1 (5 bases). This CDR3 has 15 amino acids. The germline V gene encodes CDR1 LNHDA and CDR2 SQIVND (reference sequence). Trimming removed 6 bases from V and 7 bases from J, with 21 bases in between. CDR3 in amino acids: CASSRVLGSLGTQYF. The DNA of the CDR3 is TGTGCCAGTAGCAGGGTGTTAGGTAGTCTGGGGACCCAGTACTTC. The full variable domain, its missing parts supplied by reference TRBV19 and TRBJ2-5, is DGGITQSPKYLFRKEGQNVTLSCEQNLNHDAMYWYRQDPGQGLRLIYYSQIVNDFQKGDIAEGYSVSREKKESFPLTVTSAQKNPTAFYLCASSRVLGSLGTQYFGPGTRLLVL.

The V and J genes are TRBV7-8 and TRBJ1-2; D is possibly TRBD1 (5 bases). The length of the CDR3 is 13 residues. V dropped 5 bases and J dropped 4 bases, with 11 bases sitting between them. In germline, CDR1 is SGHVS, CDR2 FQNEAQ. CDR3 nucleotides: TGTGCCAGCAGCCCCAGGGATGCCTATGGCTACACCTTC. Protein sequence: CASSPRDAYGYTF.

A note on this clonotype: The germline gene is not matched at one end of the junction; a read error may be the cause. Here the CDR3 reads CASSGGASFEQYF. The DNA for the CDR3 is TGTGCCAGCAGTGGGGGGGCCTCCTTCGAGCAGTACTTC. The chain uses TRBV25-1 and TRBJ2-7; either TRBD1 or TRBD2 may supply D (6 bases each). CDR1 is MGHDK, CDR2 SYGVNS, per germline. The CDR3 has 13 amino acids.

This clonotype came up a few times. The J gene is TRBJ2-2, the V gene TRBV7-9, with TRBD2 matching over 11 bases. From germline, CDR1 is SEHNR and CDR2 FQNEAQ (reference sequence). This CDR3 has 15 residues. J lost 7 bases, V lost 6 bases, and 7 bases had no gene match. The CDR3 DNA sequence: TGTGCCAGCAGGGTTAGCGGGAGGGCCATCGGGGAGCTGTTTTTT. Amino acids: CASRVSGRAIGELFF.

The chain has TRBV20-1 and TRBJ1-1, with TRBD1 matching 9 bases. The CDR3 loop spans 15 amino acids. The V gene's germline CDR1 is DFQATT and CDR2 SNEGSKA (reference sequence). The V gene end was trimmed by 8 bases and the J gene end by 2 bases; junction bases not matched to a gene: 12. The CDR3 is CSFTGTGSFNTEAFF. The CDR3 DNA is TGCAGTTTTACCGGGACAGGGAGCTTTAACACTGAAGCTTTCTTT.

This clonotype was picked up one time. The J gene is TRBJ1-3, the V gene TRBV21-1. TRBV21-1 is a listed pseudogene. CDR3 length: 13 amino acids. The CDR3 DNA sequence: TGTGCCAGCAGCAAAGGAAACAGAAACACCATATATTTT. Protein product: CASSKGNRNTIYF.

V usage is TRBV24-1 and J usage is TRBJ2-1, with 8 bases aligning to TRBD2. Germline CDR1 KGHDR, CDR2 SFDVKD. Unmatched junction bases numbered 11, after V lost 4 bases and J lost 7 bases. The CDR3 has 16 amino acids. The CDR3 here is CATSDRKGLVSNEQFF. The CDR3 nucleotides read TGTGCCACCAGTGACAGAAAGGGACTAGTTTCGAATGAGCAGTTCTTC.

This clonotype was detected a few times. CDR3 sequence (DNA): TGTGCCAGCAGTGACGGCGGGAACGAGCAGTACTTC. As protein: CASSDGGNEQYF. This rearrangement joins TRBV27 to TRBJ2-7; D might be TRBD2 (6 bases). This CDR3 contains 12 residues. Trimming shortened V by 5 bases and J by 5 bases, and 10 bases separated the two germline ends. Germline CDR1 reads MNHEY; CDR2 reads SMNVEV (reference sequence).

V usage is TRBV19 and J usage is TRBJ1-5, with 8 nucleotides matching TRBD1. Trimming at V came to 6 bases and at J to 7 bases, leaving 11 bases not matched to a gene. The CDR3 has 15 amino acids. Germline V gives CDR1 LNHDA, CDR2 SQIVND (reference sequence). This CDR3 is CASSAGQAPGQPQHF. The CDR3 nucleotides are TGTGCCAGTAGCGCGGGACAGGCCCCAGGGCAGCCCCAGCATTTT.

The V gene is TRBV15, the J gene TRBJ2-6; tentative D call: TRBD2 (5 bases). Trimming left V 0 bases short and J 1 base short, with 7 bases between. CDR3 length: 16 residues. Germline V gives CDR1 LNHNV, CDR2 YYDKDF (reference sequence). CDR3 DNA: TGTGCCACCAGCAGAGATGAGGGATCTGGGGCCAACGTCCTGACTTTC. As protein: CATSRDEGSGANVLTF.

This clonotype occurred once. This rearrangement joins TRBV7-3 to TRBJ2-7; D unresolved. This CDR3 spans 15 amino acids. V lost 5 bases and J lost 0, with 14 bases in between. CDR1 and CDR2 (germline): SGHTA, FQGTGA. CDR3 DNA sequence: TGTGCCAGCAGCCCCGGTTCAGTGAGCTCCTACGAGCAGTACTTC. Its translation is CASSPGSVSSYEQYF.

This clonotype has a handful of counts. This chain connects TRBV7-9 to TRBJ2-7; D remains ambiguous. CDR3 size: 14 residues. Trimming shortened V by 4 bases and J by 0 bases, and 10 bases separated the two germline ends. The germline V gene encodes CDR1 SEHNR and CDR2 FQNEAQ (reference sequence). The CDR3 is CASSSRTGSYEQYF. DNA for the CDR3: TGTGCCAGCAGCTCGAGGACGGGCTCCTACGAGCAGTACTTC.

The CDR3 loop reads CASSVAQSYEQYF. The CDR3 bases are TGTGCCAGCAGTGTGGCGCAGTCCTACGAGCAGTACTTC. The V call is TRBV2, the J call TRBJ2-7; D gene unclear. Trimming cost V 4 bases and J 1 base, with 8 bases left between them. This CDR3 has 13 amino acids. CDR1 SNHLY and CDR2 FYNNEI come from the germline V gene.

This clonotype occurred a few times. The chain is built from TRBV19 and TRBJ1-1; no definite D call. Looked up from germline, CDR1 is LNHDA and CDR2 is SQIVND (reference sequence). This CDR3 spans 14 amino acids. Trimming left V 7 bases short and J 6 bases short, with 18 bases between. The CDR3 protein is CASKRTRIDAEAFF. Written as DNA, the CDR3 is TGTGCCAGTAAGCGGACTCGAATCGACGCTGAAGCTTTCTTT.

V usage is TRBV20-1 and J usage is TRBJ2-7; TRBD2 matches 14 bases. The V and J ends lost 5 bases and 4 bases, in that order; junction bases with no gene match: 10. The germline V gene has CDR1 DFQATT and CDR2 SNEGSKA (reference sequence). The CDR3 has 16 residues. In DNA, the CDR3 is TGCAGTGCTTGCGGACTAGCGGGAGGAAGTTGTTACGAGCAGTACTTC. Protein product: CSACGLAGGSCYEQYF.

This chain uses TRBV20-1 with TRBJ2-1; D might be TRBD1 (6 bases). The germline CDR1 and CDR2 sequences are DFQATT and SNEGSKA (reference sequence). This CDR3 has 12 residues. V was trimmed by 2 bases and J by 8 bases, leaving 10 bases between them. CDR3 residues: CSARKGVDEQFF. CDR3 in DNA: TGCAGTGCTAGAAAGGGGGTCGATGAGCAGTTCTTC.

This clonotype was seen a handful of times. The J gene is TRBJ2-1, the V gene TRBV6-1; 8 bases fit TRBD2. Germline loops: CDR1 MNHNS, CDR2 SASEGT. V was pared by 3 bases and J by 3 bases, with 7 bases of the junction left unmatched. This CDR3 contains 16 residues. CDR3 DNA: TGTGCCAGCAGTGACGGCCCTAGCGGGTTCTACAATGAGCAGTTCTTC. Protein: CASSDGPSGFYNEQFF.

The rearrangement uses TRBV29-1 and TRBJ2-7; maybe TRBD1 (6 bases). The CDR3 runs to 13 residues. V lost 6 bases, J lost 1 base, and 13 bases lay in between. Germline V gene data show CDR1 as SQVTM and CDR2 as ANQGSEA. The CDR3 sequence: CSVTQDRSYEQYF. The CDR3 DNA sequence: TGCAGCGTCACACAAGACAGGTCCTACGAGCAGTACTTC.